This TCR beta chain was profiled in a study of OX40 agonist ivuxolimab in advanced cancers. Study details: Every 2 weeks, patients received ivuxolimab intravenously, dosed at 0.01 to 10 mg/kg. Study conclusions and caveats: The study did not work out the antigen specificity of the expanded peripheral T cells. Also showing low normalized T-cell clonal expansion were some of the nonresponders. Clonal expansion from baseline to week 6 occurred in both CD4+ and CD8+ T cells.

Libraries were prepared by immunoSEQ multiplex PCR; TCRdb keeps only in-frame clonotypes and omits some of them. The sample yields over 50,000 clones, 70% to 90% seen once. Trimming left V 4 bases short and J 6 bases short, with 6 bases between. CDR1 and CDR2 (germline): SGHDN, FVKESK. CDR3 length equals 12 residues. Concerning this clone: The antigen remains undetermined.

The input for sequencing was CD4+ or CD8+ T cells sorted from blood, taken in a trial of the OX40 agonist ivuxolimab. This TCR was sampled from an adult with an advanced solid tumor such as melanoma, head and neck, liver or kidney cancer. The chain recombines TRBV14 with TRBJ2-2; tentative D call: TRBD1 (5 bases). The CDR3 sequence is CASSPGPGELFF. CDR3 in DNA: TGTGCCAGCAGCCCAGGGCCCGGGGAGCTGTTTTTT.